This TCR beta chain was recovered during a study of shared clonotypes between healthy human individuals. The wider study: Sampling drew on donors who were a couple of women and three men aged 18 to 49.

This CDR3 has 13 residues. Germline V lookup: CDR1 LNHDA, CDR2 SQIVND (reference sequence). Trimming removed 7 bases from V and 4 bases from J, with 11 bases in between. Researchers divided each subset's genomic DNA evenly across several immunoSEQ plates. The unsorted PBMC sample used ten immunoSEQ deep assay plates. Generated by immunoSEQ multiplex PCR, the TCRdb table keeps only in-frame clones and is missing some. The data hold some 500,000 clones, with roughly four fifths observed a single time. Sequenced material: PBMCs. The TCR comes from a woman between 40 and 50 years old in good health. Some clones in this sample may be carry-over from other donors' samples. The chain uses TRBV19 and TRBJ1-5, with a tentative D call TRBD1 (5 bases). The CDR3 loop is CASMRGRNQPQHF. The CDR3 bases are TGTGCCAGTATGAGGGGACGTAATCAGCCCCAGCATTTT. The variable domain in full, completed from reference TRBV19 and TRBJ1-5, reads DGGITQSPKYLFRKEGQNVTLSCEQNLNHDAMYWYRQDPGQGLRLIYYSQIVNDFQKGDIAEGYSVSREKKESFPLTVTSAQKNPTAFYLCASMRGRNQPQHFGDGTRLSIL.